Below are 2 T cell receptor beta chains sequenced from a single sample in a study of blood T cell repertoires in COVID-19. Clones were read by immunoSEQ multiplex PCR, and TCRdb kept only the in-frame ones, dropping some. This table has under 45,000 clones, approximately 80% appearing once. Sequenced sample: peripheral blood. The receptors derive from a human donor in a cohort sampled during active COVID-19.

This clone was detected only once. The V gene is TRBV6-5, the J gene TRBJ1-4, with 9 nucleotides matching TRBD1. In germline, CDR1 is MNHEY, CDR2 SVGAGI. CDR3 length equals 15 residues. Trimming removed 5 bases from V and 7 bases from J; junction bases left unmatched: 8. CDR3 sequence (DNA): TGTGCCAGCAGTACCCGGGACAGGGTGTTTGAAAAACTGTTTTTT. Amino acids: CASSTRDRVFEKLFF.

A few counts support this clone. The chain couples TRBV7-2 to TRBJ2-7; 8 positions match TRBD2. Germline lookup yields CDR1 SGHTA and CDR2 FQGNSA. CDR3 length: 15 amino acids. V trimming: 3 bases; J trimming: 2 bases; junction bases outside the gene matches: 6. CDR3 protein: CASSFFTGGPYEQYF. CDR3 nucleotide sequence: TGTGCCAGCAGCTTTTTTACGGGGGGGCCCTACGAGCAGTACTTC.